The next 6 T cell receptor beta chains were all read from a single sample in a study of blood T cell repertoires in COVID-19. Clones were read by immunoSEQ multiplex PCR, and TCRdb kept only the in-frame ones, dropping some. The sample contains some 220,000 clones, less than 85% of which appear only once. The specimen was peripheral blood. Source of these receptors: an older woman with acute or convalescent COVID-19.

This clone appeared a single time. In DNA form, the CDR3 reads TGTGCCAGCAGCTCCGGGACAGGGAATTCACCCCTCCACTTT. This codes for CASSSGTGNSPLHF. The V gene is TRBV11-3, the J gene TRBJ1-6, with 9 nucleotides matching TRBD1. Germline V lookup: CDR1 SGHNT, CDR2 YENEEA. Unmatched junction bases numbered 2, after V lost 4 bases and J lost 7 bases. The CDR3 extends over 14 amino acids.

This chain uses TRBV5-6 with TRBJ2-1, with 9 bases fitting TRBD2. V gave up 3 bases and J gave up 1 base; unmatched junction bases: 8. Germline CDR1 is SGHDT and CDR2 is YYEEEE. CDR3 size: 17 residues. The DNA of the CDR3 is TGTGCCAGCAGCTCGACTGTTAGCGGGAGATCCTACAATGAGCAGTTCTTC. It specifies CASSSTVSGRSYNEQFF.

The chain joins TRBV2 to TRBJ2-2; TRBD1 aligns across 7 bases. This CDR3 region has 15 residues. Germline V gives CDR1 SNHLY, CDR2 FYNNEI. The trim removed 6 bases at V and 4 bases at J, leaving 8 bases unmatched. CDR3 nucleotides: TGTGCCAGCAGAGGACAGGTTGGTGGCACCGGGGAGCTGTTTTTT. Amino acids: CASRGQVGGTGELFF.

The chain couples TRBV10-3 to TRBJ1-2; 8 bases align to TRBD1. The J segment lost 5 bases and the V segment lost 7 bases, leaving 6 bases of the junction unmatched. The germline V gene encodes CDR1 ENHRY and CDR2 SYGVKD. This CDR3 contains 13 residues. Here the CDR3 DNA reads TGTGCCATCAAGGACAGGGAGGGTTATGGCTACACCTTC. Its protein product is CAIKDREGYGYTF.

Only a few counts were recorded for this clone. The V call is TRBV18, the J call TRBJ2-7; a possible D gene is TRBD1 (6 bases). V dropped 6 bases and J dropped 0 bases, with 15 bases sitting between them. The CDR3 is 15 residues long. The germline V gene encodes CDR1 KGHSH and CDR2 LQKENI. Written as DNA, the CDR3 is TGTGCCAGCTCCGCCGGGACACAGAGCTCCTACGAGCAGTACTTC. Translating it yields CASSAGTQSSYEQYF.

V gene TRBV7-2 combines with J gene TRBJ2-7; D is possibly TRBD1 (7 bases). The CDR3 runs 14 residues. The germline gives CDR1 SGHTA, CDR2 FQGNSA. V gave up 6 bases and J gave up 3 bases, with 15 bases separating them. CDR3 DNA sequence: TGTGCCAGCAGTTCAGGGGGGAGAATCTACGAGCAGTACTTC. It translates to CASSSGGRIYEQYF.